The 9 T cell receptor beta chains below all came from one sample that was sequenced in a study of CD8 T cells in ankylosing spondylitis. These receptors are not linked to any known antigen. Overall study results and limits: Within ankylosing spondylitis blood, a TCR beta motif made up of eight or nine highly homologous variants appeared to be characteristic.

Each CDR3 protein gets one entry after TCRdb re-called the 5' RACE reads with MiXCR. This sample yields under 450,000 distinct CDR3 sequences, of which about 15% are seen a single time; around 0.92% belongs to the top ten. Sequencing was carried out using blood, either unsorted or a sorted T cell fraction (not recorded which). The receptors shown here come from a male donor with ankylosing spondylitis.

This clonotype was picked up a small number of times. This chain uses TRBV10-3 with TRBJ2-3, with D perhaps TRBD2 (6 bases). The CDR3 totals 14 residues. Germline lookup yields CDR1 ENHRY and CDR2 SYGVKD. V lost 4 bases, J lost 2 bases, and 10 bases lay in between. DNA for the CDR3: TGTGCCATCAGTGTTGCGGGGTTCACAGATACGCAGTATTTT. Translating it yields CAISVAGFTDTQYF.

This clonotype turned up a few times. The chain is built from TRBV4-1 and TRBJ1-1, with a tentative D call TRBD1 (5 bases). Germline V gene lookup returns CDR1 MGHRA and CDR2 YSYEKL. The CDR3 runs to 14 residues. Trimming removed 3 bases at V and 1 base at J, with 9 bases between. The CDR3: CASSHLDRNTEAFF. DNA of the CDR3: TGCGCCAGCAGCCACCTAGACAGGAACACTGAAGCTTTCTTT.

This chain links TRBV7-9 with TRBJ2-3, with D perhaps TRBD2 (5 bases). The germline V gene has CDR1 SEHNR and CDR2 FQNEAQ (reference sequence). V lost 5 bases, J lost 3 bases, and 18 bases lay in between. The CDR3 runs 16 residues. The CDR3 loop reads CASSTLARIPTDTQYF. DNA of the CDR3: TGTGCCAGCAGCACCCTAGCCCGCATACCTACAGATACGCAGTATTTT.

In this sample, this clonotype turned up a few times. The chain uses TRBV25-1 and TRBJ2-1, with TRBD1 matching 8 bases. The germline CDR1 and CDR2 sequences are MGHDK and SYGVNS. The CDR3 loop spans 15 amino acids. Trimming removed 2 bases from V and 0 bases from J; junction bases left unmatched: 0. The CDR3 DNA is TGTGCCAGCAGTGAAACAGGGGGCTCCTACAATGAGCAGTTCTTC. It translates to CASSETGGSYNEQFF. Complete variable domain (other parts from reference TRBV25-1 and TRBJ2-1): EADIYQTPRYLVIGTGKKITLECSQTMGHDKMYWYQQDPGMELHLIHYSYGVNSTEKGDLSSESTVSRIRTEHFPLTLESARPSHTSQYLCASSETGGSYNEQFFGPGTRLTVL.

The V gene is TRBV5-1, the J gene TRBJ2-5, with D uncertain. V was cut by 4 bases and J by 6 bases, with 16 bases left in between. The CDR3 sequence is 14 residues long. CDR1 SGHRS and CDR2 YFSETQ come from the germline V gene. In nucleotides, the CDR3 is TGCGCCAGCAGCAAGGACCCGGACGTGCAGACCCAGTACTTC. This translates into CASSKDPDVQTQYF.

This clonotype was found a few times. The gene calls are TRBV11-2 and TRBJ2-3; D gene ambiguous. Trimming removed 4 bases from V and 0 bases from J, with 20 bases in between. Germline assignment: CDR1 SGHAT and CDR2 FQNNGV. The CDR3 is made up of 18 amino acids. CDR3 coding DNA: TGTGCCAGCAGCTCCCTCTCACGACGGGCAGCTAGCACAGATACGCAGTATTTT. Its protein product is CASSSLSRRAASTDTQYF.

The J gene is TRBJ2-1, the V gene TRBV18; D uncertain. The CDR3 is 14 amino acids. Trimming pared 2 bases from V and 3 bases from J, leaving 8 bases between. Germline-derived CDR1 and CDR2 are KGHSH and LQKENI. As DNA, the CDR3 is TGTGCCAGCTCACCATCCCTAGGCTACAATGAGCAGTTCTTC. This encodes CASSPSLGYNEQFF. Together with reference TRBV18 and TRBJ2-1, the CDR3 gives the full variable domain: NAGVMQNPRHLVRRRGQEARLRCSPMKGHSHVYWYRQLPEEGLKFMVYLQKENIIDESGMPKERFSAEFPKEGPSILRIQQVVRGDSAAYFCASSPSLGYNEQFFGPGTRLTVL.

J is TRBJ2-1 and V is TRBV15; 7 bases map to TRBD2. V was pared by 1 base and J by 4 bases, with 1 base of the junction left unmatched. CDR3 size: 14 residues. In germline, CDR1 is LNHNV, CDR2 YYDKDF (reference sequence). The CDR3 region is CATSRGGGYNEQFF. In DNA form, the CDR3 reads TGTGCCACCAGCAGAGGGGGGGGATACAATGAGCAGTTCTTC. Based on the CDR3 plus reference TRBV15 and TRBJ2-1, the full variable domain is DAMVIQNPRYQVTQFGKPVTLSCSQTLNHNVMYWYQQKSSQAPKLLFHYYDKDFNNEADTPDNFQSRRPNTSFCFLDIRSPGLGDTAMYLCATSRGGGYNEQFFGPGTRLTVL.

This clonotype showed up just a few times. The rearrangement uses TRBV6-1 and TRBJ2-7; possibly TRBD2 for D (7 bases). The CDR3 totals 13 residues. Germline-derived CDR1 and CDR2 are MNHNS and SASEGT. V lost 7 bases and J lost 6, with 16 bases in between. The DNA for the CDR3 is TGTGCCAGCATCGGTACAGGGAGGGGCGAGCAGTACTTC. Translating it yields CASIGTGRGEQYF.